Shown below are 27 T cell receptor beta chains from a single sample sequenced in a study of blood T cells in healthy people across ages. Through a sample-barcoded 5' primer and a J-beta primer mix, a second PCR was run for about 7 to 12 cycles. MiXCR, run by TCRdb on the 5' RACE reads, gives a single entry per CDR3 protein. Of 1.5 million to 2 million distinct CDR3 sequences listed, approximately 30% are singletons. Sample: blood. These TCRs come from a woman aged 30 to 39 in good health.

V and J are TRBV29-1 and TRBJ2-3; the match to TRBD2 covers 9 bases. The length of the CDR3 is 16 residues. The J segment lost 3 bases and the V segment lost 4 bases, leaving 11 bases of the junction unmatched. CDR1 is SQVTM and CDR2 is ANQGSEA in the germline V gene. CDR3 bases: TGCAGCGTTGTAAGGCTCGCGGGGGGGTTAACAGATACGCAGTATTTT. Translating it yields CSVVRLAGGLTDTQYF.

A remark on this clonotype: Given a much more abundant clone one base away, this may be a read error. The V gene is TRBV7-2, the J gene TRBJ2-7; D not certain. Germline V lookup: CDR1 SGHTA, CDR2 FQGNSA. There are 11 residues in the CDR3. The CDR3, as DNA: TGTGTCAGCAGGATATCCTACGAGCAGTACTTC. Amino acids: CVSRISYEQYF.

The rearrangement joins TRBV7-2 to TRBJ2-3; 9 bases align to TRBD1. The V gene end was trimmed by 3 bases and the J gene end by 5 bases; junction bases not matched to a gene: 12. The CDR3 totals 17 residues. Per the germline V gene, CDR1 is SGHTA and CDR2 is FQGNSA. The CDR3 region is CASSFRRPGQGIDTQYF. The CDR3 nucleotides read TGTGCCAGCAGCTTCCGGAGACCGGGACAGGGAATAGATACGCAGTATTTT.

CDR3 in DNA: TGTGCCAGCAGCGAAGCTGGCAGACTACCAACCTACGAGCAGTACTTC. Encoded protein: CASSEAGRLPTYEQYF. The gene calls are TRBV3-1 and TRBJ2-7, with a possible D match to TRBD2 (5 bases). From germline, CDR1 is LGHDT and CDR2 YNNKEL (reference sequence). V lost 5 bases, J lost 2 bases, and 19 bases lay in between. This CDR3 has 16 residues.

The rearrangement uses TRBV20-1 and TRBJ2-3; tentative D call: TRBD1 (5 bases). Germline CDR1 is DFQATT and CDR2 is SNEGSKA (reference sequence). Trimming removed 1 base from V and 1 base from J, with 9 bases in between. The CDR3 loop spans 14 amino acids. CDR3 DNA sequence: TGCAGTGCTAGAGTGCAGGGCCGCACAGATACGCAGTATTTT. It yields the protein CSARVQGRTDTQYF.

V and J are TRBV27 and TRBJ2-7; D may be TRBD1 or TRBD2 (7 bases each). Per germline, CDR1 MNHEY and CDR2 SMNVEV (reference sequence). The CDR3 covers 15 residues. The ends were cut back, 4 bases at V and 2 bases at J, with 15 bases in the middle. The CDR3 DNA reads TGTGCCAGCAGTTCTGCCCCAGGGGGGGCCTACGAGCAGTACTTC. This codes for CASSSAPGGAYEQYF.

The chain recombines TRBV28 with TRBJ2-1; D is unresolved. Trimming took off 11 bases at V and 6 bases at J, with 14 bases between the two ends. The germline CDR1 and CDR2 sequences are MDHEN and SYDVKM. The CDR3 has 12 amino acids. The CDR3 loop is CACKKSLNEQFF. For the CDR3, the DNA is TGTGCCTGCAAAAAGTCCCTCAATGAGCAGTTCTTC.

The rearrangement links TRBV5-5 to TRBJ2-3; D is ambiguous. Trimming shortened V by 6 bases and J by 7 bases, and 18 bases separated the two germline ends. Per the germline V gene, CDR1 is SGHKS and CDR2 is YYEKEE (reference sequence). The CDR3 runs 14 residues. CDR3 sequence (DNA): TGTGCCAGCACCTCGGGCGGAGCCCCTAATACGCAGTATTTT. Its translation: CASTSGGAPNTQYF.

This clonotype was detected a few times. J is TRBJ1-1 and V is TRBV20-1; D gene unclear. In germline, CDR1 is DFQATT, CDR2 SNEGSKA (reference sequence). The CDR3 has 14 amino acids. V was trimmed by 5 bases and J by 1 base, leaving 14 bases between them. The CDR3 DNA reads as TGCAGTGCTCAAGCTCCACGAGAGAACACTGAAGCTTTCTTT. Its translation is CSAQAPRENTEAFF.

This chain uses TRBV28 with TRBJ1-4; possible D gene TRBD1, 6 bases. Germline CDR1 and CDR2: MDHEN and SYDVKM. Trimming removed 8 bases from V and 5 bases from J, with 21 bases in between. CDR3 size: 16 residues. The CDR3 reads CASAGGGTSENEKLFF. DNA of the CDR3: TGTGCCAGCGCAGGAGGGGGGACGAGCGAGAATGAAAAACTGTTTTTT.

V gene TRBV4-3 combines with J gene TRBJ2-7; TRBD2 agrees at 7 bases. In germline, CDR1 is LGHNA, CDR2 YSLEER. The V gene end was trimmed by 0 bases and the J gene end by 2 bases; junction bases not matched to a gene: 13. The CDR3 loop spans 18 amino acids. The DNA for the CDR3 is TGCGCCAGCAGCCAAGAACCCCCACTAGCGTCCCAGCCCTACGAGCAGTACTTC. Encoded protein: CASSQEPPLASQPYEQYF.

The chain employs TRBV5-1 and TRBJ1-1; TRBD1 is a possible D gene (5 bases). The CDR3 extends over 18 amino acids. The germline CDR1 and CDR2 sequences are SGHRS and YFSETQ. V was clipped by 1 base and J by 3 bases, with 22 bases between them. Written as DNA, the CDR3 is TGCGCCAGCAGCTTGTTGGGCGGACAAACCTCTATGGACACTGAAGCTTTCTTT. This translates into CASSLLGGQTSMDTEAFF. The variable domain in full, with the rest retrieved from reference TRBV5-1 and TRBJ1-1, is KAGVTQTPRYLIKTRGQQVTLSCSPISGHRSVSWYQQTPGQGLQFLFEYFSETQRNKGNFPGRFSGRQFSNSRSEMNVSTLELGDSALYLCASSLLGGQTSMDTEAFFGQGTRLTVV.

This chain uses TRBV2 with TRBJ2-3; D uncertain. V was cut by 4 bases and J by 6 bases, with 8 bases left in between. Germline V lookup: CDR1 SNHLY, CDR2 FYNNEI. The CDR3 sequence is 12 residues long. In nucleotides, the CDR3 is TGTGCCAGCAGTGGGTCGGTCGATACGCAGTATTTT. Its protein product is CASSGSVDTQYF.

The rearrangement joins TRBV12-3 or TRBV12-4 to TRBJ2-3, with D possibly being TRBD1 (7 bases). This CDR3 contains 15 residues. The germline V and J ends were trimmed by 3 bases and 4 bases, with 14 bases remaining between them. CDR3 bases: TGTGCCAGCAGTTTCAGGGGGGCGAGCGCAGATACGCAGTATTTT. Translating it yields CASSFRGASADTQYF.

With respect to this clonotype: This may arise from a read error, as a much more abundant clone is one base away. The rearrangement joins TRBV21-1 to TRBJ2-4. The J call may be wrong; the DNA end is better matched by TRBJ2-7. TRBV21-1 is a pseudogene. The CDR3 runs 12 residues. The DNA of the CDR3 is TGTGCCAGCAGCAAAGCGCAGTACGAGCAGTACTTC. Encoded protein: CASSKAQYEQYF.

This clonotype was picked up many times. CDR3 loop: CSARKTGDYEQYF. The CDR3 DNA is TGCAGTGCCAGGAAGACAGGGGACTACGAGCAGTACTTC. V is TRBV20-1 and J is TRBJ2-7; 8 positions agree with TRBD1. The ends lost 6 bases at V and 3 bases at J; junction bases unmatched: 7. This CDR3 comprises 13 residues. Germline CDR1 and CDR2: DFQATT and SNEGSKA (reference sequence).

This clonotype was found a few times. The CDR3 spells CASPRPRQGSGNEQFF. CDR3 DNA: TGTGCCAGCCCCCGACCCCGACAGGGCAGTGGCAATGAGCAGTTCTTC. The V gene is TRBV7-9, the J gene TRBJ2-1; 7 nucleotides line up with TRBD1. The CDR3 spans 16 residues. J was trimmed by 6 bases and V by 8 bases; bases with no gene match: 16. Looked up from germline, CDR1 is SEHNR and CDR2 is FQNEAQ (reference sequence).

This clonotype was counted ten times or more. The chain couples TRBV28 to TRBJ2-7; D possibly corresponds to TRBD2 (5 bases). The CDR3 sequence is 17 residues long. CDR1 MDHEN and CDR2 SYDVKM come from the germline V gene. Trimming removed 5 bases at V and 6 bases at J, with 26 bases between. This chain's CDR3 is CASSPLRPGFAIREQYF. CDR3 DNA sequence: TGTGCCAGCAGTCCCCTTCGACCGGGATTTGCGATACGCGAGCAGTACTTC.

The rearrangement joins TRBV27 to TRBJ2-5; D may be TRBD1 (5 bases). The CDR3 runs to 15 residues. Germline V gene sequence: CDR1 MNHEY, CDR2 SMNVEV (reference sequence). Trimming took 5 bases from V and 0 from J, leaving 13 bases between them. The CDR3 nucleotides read TGTGCCAGCAGTGCTAGACCGACAGACCAAGAGACCCAGTACTTC. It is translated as CASSARPTDQETQYF.

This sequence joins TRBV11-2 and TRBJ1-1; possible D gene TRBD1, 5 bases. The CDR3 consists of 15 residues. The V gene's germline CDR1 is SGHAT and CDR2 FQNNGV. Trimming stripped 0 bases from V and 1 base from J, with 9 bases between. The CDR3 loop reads CASSLDRGTNTEAFF. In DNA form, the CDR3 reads TGTGCCAGCAGCTTAGATCGGGGGACGAACACTGAAGCTTTCTTT.

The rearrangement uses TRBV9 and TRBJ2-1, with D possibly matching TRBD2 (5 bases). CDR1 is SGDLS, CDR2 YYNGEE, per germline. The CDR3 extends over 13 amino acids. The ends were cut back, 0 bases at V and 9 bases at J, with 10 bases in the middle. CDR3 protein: CASSVGVGGEQFF. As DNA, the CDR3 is TGTGCCAGCAGCGTAGGGGTAGGAGGTGAGCAGTTCTTC.

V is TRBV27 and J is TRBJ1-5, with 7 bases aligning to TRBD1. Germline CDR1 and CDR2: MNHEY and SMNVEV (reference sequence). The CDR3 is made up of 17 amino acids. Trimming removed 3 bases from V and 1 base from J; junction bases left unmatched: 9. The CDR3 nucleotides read TGTGCCAGCAGTTTCGGACGGCCGGACAGGAGCAATCAGCCCCAGCATTTT. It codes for CASSFGRPDRSNQPQHF.

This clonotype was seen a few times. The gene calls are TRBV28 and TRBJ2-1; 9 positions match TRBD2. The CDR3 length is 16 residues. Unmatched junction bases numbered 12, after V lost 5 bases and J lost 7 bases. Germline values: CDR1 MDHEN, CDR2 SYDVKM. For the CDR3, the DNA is TGTGCCAGCAGTACGACTAGCGGAGGGGTTATGAATGAGCAGTTCTTC. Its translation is CASSTTSGGVMNEQFF.

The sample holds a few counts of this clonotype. CDR3 in DNA: TGCACCGACAGGGGGGATACGCAGTATTTT. This translates into CTDRGDTQYF. The genes are TRBV20-1 and TRBJ2-3; 9 bases match TRBD1. The CDR3 sequence is 10 residues long. Germline V gene data show CDR1 as DFQATT and CDR2 as SNEGSKA (reference sequence).

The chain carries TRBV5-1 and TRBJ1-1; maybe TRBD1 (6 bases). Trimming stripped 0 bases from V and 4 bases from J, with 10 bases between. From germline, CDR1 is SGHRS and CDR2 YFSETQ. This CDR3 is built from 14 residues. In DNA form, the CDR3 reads TGCGCCAGCAGCTTGGATGACAGGAGCACTGAAGCTTTCTTT. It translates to CASSLDDRSTEAFF.

The CDR3 here is CSAPAPGQGNTEAFF. The CDR3 DNA follows: TGCAGTGCTCCGGCCCCCGGACAGGGGAACACTGAAGCTTTCTTT. The V gene is TRBV20-1, the J gene TRBJ1-1, with 8 bases aligning to TRBD1. Trimming took 5 bases from V and 1 from J; bases not matched to a gene: 9. Germline values: CDR1 DFQATT, CDR2 SNEGSKA (reference sequence). The length of the CDR3 is 15 residues.

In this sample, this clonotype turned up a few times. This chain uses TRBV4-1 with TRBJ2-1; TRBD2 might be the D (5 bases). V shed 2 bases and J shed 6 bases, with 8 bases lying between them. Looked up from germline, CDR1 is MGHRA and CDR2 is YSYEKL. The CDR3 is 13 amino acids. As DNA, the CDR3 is TGCGCCAGCAGCCAAAAGCGGCTCAATGAGCAGTTCTTC. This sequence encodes CASSQKRLNEQFF.